A single sample is the source of the 26 T cell receptor beta chains below, sequenced in a study of T cell repertoires in cytomegalovirus infection. Their cognate antigens are unknown. TCRdb reprocessed the reads with MiXCR, giving one entry per CDR3 protein. The sample has 100,000 to 150,000 distinct CDR3 sequences; around 32% are singletons. The source was CD8+ T cells from cultured PBMCs, collected from culture after CMV antigen stimulation. These receptors came from a human donor in good health (CMV status not recorded). Some clones in this sample may be carry-over from other donors' samples.

V is TRBV20-1 and J is TRBJ2-1; 8 bases fit TRBD2. There are 14 residues in the CDR3. V lost 6 bases, J lost 6 bases, and 10 bases stayed unmatched. Germline-derived CDR1 and CDR2 are DFQATT and SNEGSKA (reference sequence). CDR3 loop: CSAHETSDLNEQFF. The CDR3 nucleotides are TGCAGTGCCCATGAGACTAGCGATCTCAATGAGCAGTTCTTC.

In its sample, this clonotype is medium-sized (0.01 to 0.1%). J is TRBJ1-2 and V is TRBV4-1, with no clear D. The V gene's germline CDR1 is MGHRA and CDR2 YSYEKL. The CDR3 is 13 residues long. Deletions cut 10 bases from V and 0 bases from J, with 12 bases between. The CDR3 DNA reads as TGCGCCACCAGTGGAGTAGCTAACTATGGCTACACCTTC. This gives the protein CATSGVANYGYTF.

The chain has TRBV19 and TRBJ2-1, with D perhaps TRBD2 (5 bases). Trimming left V 3 bases short and J 2 bases short, with 17 bases between. The V gene's germline CDR1 is LNHDA and CDR2 SQIVND (reference sequence). The length of the CDR3 is 17 residues. The CDR3 DNA reads as TGTGCCAGTAGTATCGAGTTGGGTAGCGCGGCCTACAATGAGCAGTTCTTC. Its translation: CASSIELGSAAYNEQFF.

V usage is TRBV13 and J usage is TRBJ2-5; D may correspond to TRBD1 or TRBD2 (6 bases each). The V end lost 5 bases, the J end lost 5 bases, and 15 bases lay between the germline ends. This CDR3 contains 14 residues. Germline V gene data show CDR1 as PRHDT and CDR2 as FYEKMQ (reference sequence). In nucleotides, the CDR3 is TGTGCCAGCAGCGCCCGCCGGGGGCGGGAGACCCAGTACTTC. Protein product: CASSARRGRETQYF. Full variable domain (missing parts from reference TRBV13 and TRBJ2-5): AAGVIQSPRHLIKEKRETATLKCYPIPRHDTVYWYQQGPGQDPQFLISFYEKMQSDKGSIPDRFSAQQFSDYHSELNMSSLELGDSALYFCASSARRGRETQYFGPGTRLLVL.

The chain recombines TRBV20-1 with TRBJ1-1, with 7 nucleotides matching TRBD1. V shed 3 bases and J 3 bases; nucleotides not matched to a gene: 10. The CDR3 spans 15 residues. Germline CDR1 and CDR2: DFQATT and SNEGSKA (reference sequence). CDR3 sequence (DNA): TGCAGTGCTAGGAGACAGGGTAGGTGGGACACTGAAGCTTTCTTT. This codes for CSARRQGRWDTEAFF.

This clonotype was counted many times. The CDR3 spells CASRLPGGQQPQHF. The CDR3 nucleotides are TGTGCCAGCAGGCTCCCTGGGGGACAGCAGCCCCAGCATTTT. The chain recombines TRBV28 with TRBJ1-5; TRBD1 aligns across 7 bases. The CDR3 is made up of 14 amino acids. The junction had 9 bases not matched to a gene; V was cut back by 6 bases and J by 7 bases. In germline, CDR1 is MDHEN, CDR2 SYDVKM.

This chain uses TRBV5-1 with TRBJ1-2, with TRBD1 matching 9 bases. The CDR3 is 19 amino acids. Trimming took 1 base from V and 7 from J; bases not matched to a gene: 20. CDR1 and CDR2 from the germline V gene are SGHRS and YFSETQ. CDR3 residues: CASSLPRIESPGQGPGYTF. CDR3 DNA sequence: TGCGCCAGCAGCTTGCCCCGGATCGAGTCGCCGGGACAGGGTCCTGGCTACACCTTC.

This clonotype was seen at least ten times. The rearrangement joins TRBV6-2 or TRBV6-3 to TRBJ2-1; D may be TRBD1 or TRBD2 (6 bases each). The CDR3 is made up of 16 amino acids. Germline-derived CDR1 and CDR2 are MNHEY and SVGEGT. V was cut by 0 bases and J by 5 bases, with 14 bases left in between. The CDR3 DNA follows: TGTGCCAGCAGTTACTCATTCCGGGGGCGAGACAATGAGCAGTTCTTC. Translating it yields CASSYSFRGRDNEQFF.

The chain carries TRBV25-1 and TRBJ2-1, with 7 bases aligning to TRBD1. Trimming took 6 bases from V and 5 from J; bases not matched to a gene: 13. Looked up from germline, CDR1 is MGHDK and CDR2 is SYGVNS. The CDR3 totals 16 residues. The CDR3 coding sequence is TGTGCCAGCAGGGAACGATCGGACAGGCTGGACAATGAGCAGTTCTTC. Its protein product is CASRERSDRLDNEQFF.

The V gene is TRBV5-5, the J gene TRBJ1-5; 7 nucleotides line up with TRBD1. After removal of 2 bases from V and 0 bases from J, the junction contained 8 bases not matched to a gene. This CDR3 region has 17 residues. The V gene's germline CDR1 is SGHKS and CDR2 YYEKEE (reference sequence). CDR3 sequence reads: CASSFFTGVYSNQPQHF. The CDR3 region has the DNA TGTGCCAGCAGCTTTTTTACAGGGGTCTATAGCAATCAGCCCCAGCATTTT.

The sample holds a few counts of this clonotype. The rearrangement joins TRBV19 to TRBJ1-1, with TRBD1 as a possible D gene (6 bases). The CDR3 is made up of 16 amino acids. Germline CDR1 LNHDA, CDR2 SQIVND (reference sequence). Between the trimmed V and J ends, which lost 2 bases and 4 bases, there was a span of 17 bases. CDR3 nucleotides: TGTGCCAGTAGTATAATCGCGGGAGGGGGGGGCACTGAAGCTTTCTTT. Encoded protein: CASSIIAGGGGTEAFF.

The rearrangement joins TRBV18 to TRBJ2-3; D is ambiguous. V shed 2 bases and J shed 0 bases, with 15 bases lying between them. Per germline, CDR1 KGHSH and CDR2 LQKENI. CDR3 length equals 17 residues. CDR3 sequence: CASSPVFYVESTDTQYF. In DNA, the CDR3 is TGTGCCAGCTCACCAGTTTTTTATGTGGAAAGCACAGATACGCAGTATTTT.

The V and J genes are TRBV6-2 or TRBV6-3 and TRBJ1-1, with no clear D. Trimming stripped 7 bases from V and 1 base from J, with 10 bases between. The CDR3 extends over 13 amino acids. CDR1 MNHEY and CDR2 SVGEGT come from the germline V gene. CDR3 bases: TGTGCCAGCACCTGGAGCGCGAACACTGAAGCTTTCTTT. It translates to CASTWSANTEAFF.

A few counts support this clonotype. The chain is built from TRBV27 and TRBJ1-5, with D maybe TRBD1 (6 bases). Per germline, CDR1 MNHEY and CDR2 SMNVEV (reference sequence). Trimming pared 6 bases from V and 2 bases from J, leaving 11 bases between. This CDR3 spans 14 amino acids. The DNA for the CDR3 is TGTGCCAGCAGGATAGGGGGGGGCAATCAGCCCCAGCATTTT. The encoded protein is CASRIGGGNQPQHF.

The chain uses TRBV5-1 and TRBJ2-1; 8 bases match TRBD1. CDR3 length: 14 amino acids. Losses at the gene ends were 3 bases for V and 8 bases for J; bases not matched to a gene: 7. CDR1 SGHRS and CDR2 YFSETQ come from the germline V gene. Here the CDR3 DNA reads TGCGCCAGCAGCTATGGACAGGGAGAGGATGAGCAGTTCTTC. This gives the protein CASSYGQGEDEQFF.

The rearrangement links TRBV11-2 to TRBJ2-7, with D possibly matching TRBD2 (6 bases). The V gene lost 1 base and the J gene lost 0 bases, with 10 bases spanning the gap. The CDR3 extends over 15 amino acids. The V gene's germline CDR1 is SGHAT and CDR2 FQNNGV. CDR3 coding DNA: TGTGCCAGCAGCTTAGTCCGGGGGAGCTCCTACGAGCAGTACTTC. This codes for CASSLVRGSSYEQYF.

This clonotype was counted only a few times. The chain joins TRBV7-9 to TRBJ2-7; 10 bases map to TRBD2. This CDR3 has 14 amino acids. Trimming removed 2 bases from V and 5 bases from J; junction bases left unmatched: 3. Germline loops: CDR1 SEHNR, CDR2 FQNEAQ (reference sequence). The CDR3 is CASSLSTSGDEQYF. Here the CDR3 DNA reads TGTGCCAGCAGCTTATCTACTAGCGGGGACGAGCAGTACTTC.

This rearrangement joins TRBV6-2 or TRBV6-3 to TRBJ2-5; D is perhaps TRBD2 (5 bases). The CDR3 has 15 residues. Between the trimmed V and J ends, which lost 5 bases and 1 base, there was a span of 14 bases. Germline V gene data show CDR1 as MNHEY and CDR2 as SVGEGT. This chain's CDR3 is CASSKTDYSQETQYF. As DNA, the CDR3 is TGTGCCAGCAGTAAAACAGACTACTCCCAAGAGACCCAGTACTTC.

The V and J genes are TRBV12-3 or TRBV12-4 and TRBJ1-5, with D perhaps matching TRBD1 (6 bases). This CDR3 region has 14 residues. Trimming shortened V by 6 bases and J by 2 bases, and 11 bases separated the two germline ends. CDR3 nucleotide sequence: TGTGCCAGCAGCCCAGGGGAGGGCAATCAGCCCCAGCATTTT. This encodes CASSPGEGNQPQHF.

This clonotype was observed a few times. The chain links TRBV19 to TRBJ1-5; D may be TRBD1 (6 bases). Trimming shortened V by 4 bases and J by 0 bases, and 10 bases separated the two germline ends. Looked up from germline, CDR1 is LNHDA and CDR2 is SQIVND (reference sequence). This CDR3 contains 15 residues. The CDR3 spells CASSTWTASNQPQHF. CDR3 sequence (DNA): TGTGCCAGTAGTACCTGGACAGCTAGCAATCAGCCCCAGCATTTT.

The V gene is TRBV29-1, the J gene TRBJ1-2, with 7 bases lining up with TRBD1. Trimming took 0 bases from V and 8 from J; bases not matched to a gene: 15. The germline V gene has CDR1 SQVTM and CDR2 ANQGSEA. This CDR3 is 16 amino acids long. CDR3 coding DNA: TGCAGCGTTGAAGACGAGGGCACAGGGGCGTTGGGAGGCTACACCTTC. It is translated as CSVEDEGTGALGGYTF.

The chain carries TRBV19 and TRBJ1-5, with TRBD1 as a possible D gene (5 bases). This CDR3 spans 15 amino acids. V dropped 6 bases and J dropped 5 bases, with 17 bases sitting between them. The germline V gene has CDR1 LNHDA and CDR2 SQIVND (reference sequence). CDR3 in DNA: TGTGCCAGTAGCAAAAACCGGGAGGGACATCAGCCCCAGCATTTT. It encodes CASSKNREGHQPQHF.

The chain carries TRBV27 and TRBJ2-7; 7 nucleotides line up with TRBD1. Germline V gives CDR1 MNHEY, CDR2 SMNVEV (reference sequence). The ends lost 6 bases at V and 5 bases at J; junction bases unmatched: 10. The CDR3 is 14 residues long. Here the CDR3 reads CASSVTGQYHEQYF. Here the CDR3 DNA reads TGTGCCAGCAGCGTCACGGGACAGTACCACGAGCAGTACTTC.

This chain uses TRBV7-2 with TRBJ2-7; TRBD2 agrees at 10 bases. Germline-derived CDR1 and CDR2 are SGHTA and FQGNSA. This CDR3 is built from 14 residues. V shed 2 bases, J shed 5 bases, and the junction held 3 bases outside the gene matches. The chain's CDR3 is CASSLWLAGDEQYF. CDR3 in DNA: TGTGCCAGCAGCTTATGGCTAGCGGGGGACGAGCAGTACTTC. The entire variable domain, with the rest obtained from reference TRBV7-2 and TRBJ2-7, is as follows: GAGVSQSPSNKVTEKGKDVELRCDPISGHTALYWYRQSLGQGLEFLIYFQGNSAPDKSGLPSDRFSAERTGGSVSTLTIQRTQQEDSAVYLCASSLWLAGDEQYFGPGTRLTVT.

The genes are TRBV6-1 and TRBJ2-7, with D perhaps TRBD1 (6 bases). The germline V gene encodes CDR1 MNHNS and CDR2 SASEGT. CDR3 size: 14 residues. V was shortened by 8 bases and J by 3 bases, with 17 bases between the two germline ends. The CDR3 nucleotides are TGTGCCAGCCAAGGGCAGGGGATTCGCTACGAGCAGTACTTC. This codes for CASQGQGIRYEQYF.

This clonotype has more than one count but fewer than ten. The V gene is TRBV5-5, the J gene TRBJ1-1, with 8 bases aligning to TRBD1. Germline V gives CDR1 SGHKS, CDR2 YYEKEE (reference sequence). J gave up 4 bases and V 0 bases, and 14 bases lay outside the gene matches. The CDR3 is made up of 18 amino acids. The DNA of the CDR3 is TGTGCCAGCAGCTTGGCCCTGGCAGGGGGCGATTTCAGCACTGAAGCTTTCTTT. It translates to CASSLALAGGDFSTEAFF.